Listed here is a single TCR beta chain. This record belongs to a study of T cell responses to AZD1222 COVID-19 vaccine. The CDR3 runs 14 residues. Trimming pared 5 bases from V and 4 bases from J, leaving 15 bases between. Germline CDR1 is MNHEY and CDR2 is SVGAGI. TCRdb's table, derived via immunoSEQ multiplex PCR, lists solely in-frame clones and lacks some. The repertoire holds about 96,000 clones, with roughly nine tenths as singletons. This receptor was obtained from an adult in good health. The input for sequencing was peripheral blood, taken on day 0 of AZD1222 vaccination. The V gene is TRBV6-5, the J gene TRBJ2-7; tentative D call: TRBD2 (6 bases). DNA of the CDR3: TGTGCCAGCAGTATCCGACTAGACCAATACGAGCAGTACTTC. Translation: CASSIRLDQYEQYF.